This entry describes one TCR beta chain. This specimen belongs to a study of OX40 agonist ivuxolimab in advanced cancers. Clones were sequenced by immunoSEQ multiplex PCR, and TCRdb holds only the in-frame ones, with some missing. This table holds around 62,000 clones, around nine tenths found once. The V end lost 0 bases, the J end lost 5 bases, and 11 bases lay between the germline ends. Germline V CDR1 and CDR2: SGDLS, YYNGEE. This CDR3 is 14 amino acids long. The sequence derives from an adult with an advanced solid tumor such as melanoma, head and neck, liver or kidney cancer. This sequence joins TRBV9 and TRBJ2-5, with a tentative D call TRBD2 (6 bases). Sequences were derived from CD4+ or CD8+ T cells sorted from blood, sampled in a trial of the OX40 agonist ivuxolimab. The CDR3 region has the DNA TGTGCCAGCAGCGTAGGCCCGGGAGAGGAGACCCAGTACTTC. Amino acid sequence: CASSVGPGEETQYF. Full variable domain (rest looked up from reference TRBV9 and TRBJ2-5): DSGVTQTPKHLITATGQRVTLRCSPRSGDLSVYWYQQSLDQGLQFLIQYYNGEERAKGNILERFSAQQFPDLHSELNLSSLELGDSALYFCASSVGPGEETQYFGPGTRLLVL.